This T cell receptor beta chain derives from a study of cytomegalovirus exposure and HLA in healthy donors. These donors, healthy bone marrow donors, were studied. The PCR used 60 Vbeta and 13 Jbeta primers. Sequencing used immunoSEQ multiplex PCR; TCRdb keeps in-frame clones, though not all of them. The sample lists 200,000 or so clones, roughly four fifths seen once, with roughly 0.098% in the top ten. This clone occurred a few times. The antigen remains undetermined. Germline assignment: CDR1 SGHVS and CDR2 FQNEAQ. V dropped 4 bases and J dropped 7; count of bases not matched to a gene: 5. This CDR3 is built from 14 residues. General study points: In most subjects, TCR beta sequences reportedly gave accurate predictions of HLA-A and HLA-B alleles. Apparent HLA restriction characterized most CMV-associated TCR beta chains in a later analysis.

The chain has TRBV7-8 and TRBJ2-7, with TRBD1 matching 12 bases. The TCR originated in a boy aged 2 to 10 in good health and CMV-seronegative. The sequenced sample consisted of PBMCs. The CDR3 DNA is TGTGCCAGCAGCTCGGGACAGGGGGCGCAGGAGCAGTACTTC. Its translation is CASSSGQGAQEQYF.